This T cell receptor beta chain was captured by sequencing in a study of T-cell memory formation after mild COVID-19. Germline assignment: CDR1 ENHRY and CDR2 SYGVKD. Between the trimmed V and J ends, which lost 4 bases and 0 bases, there was a span of 10 bases. The CDR3 loop spans 15 amino acids. General study findings and limits: Within pre-infection memory, some responding clones were found, suggesting cross-reactive memory joined. Among contracting clones, CD4+ were mainly CM/EM and CD8+ enriched in EMRA. Clones from the second wave (peaking day 37) had unconfirmed SARS-CoV-2 specificity.

Concerning this clonotype itself: The antigen remains undetermined.

Amplification by 5'RACE using constant-segment primers produced TCR alpha and TCR beta cDNA libraries that carried sample barcodes and UMIs. Each CDR3 protein gets one entry after TCRdb re-called the 5' RACE reads with MiXCR. The sample shows roughly 560,000 distinct CDR3 sequences, 20% of them seen only once. This sequence joins TRBV10-3 and TRBJ2-1, with D unresolved. The source of this sequence is an adult woman who had mild COVID-19 (a few samples of this study predate the infection). Cell type and time point are not known. The sequenced sample was PBMCs or a T cell subset sorted from them (not recorded which). CDR3 protein: CAISGAESSYNEQFF. The CDR3 region has the DNA TGTGCCATCAGTGGCGCGGAGAGCTCCTACAATGAGCAGTTCTTC.